This T cell receptor (beta chain) was documented in a study of shared clonotypes between healthy human individuals. Findings and limits, study-wide: As a rule, naive subsets had a larger estimated richness than memory subsets. Several donors shared about 5% of their naive CD4 clonotypes. Rarefaction demonstrated incomplete sorted-subset sequencing despite large depth.

Worth noting for this clone: The antigen is undetermined.

TCRdb's table, derived via immunoSEQ multiplex PCR, lists solely in-frame clones and lacks some. The sample includes about 1.1 million clones, roughly 80% of them seen just once. The receptor comes from a young man in good health. Some clones in this sample may be carry-over from other donors' samples. Source material: memory CD4+ T cells from PBMCs. Noted subset: CD45RA-negative fraction.

Here the CDR3 reads CASSFYRNNEQFF. CDR3 DNA: TGTGCCAGCAGCTTTTACAGAAACAATGAGCAGTTCTTC. The genes are TRBV7-8 and TRBJ2-1, with D unresolved. CDR3 length equals 13 residues. Germline loops: CDR1 SGHVS, CDR2 FQNEAQ. Between the trimmed V and J ends, which lost 3 bases and 5 bases, there was a span of 8 bases.